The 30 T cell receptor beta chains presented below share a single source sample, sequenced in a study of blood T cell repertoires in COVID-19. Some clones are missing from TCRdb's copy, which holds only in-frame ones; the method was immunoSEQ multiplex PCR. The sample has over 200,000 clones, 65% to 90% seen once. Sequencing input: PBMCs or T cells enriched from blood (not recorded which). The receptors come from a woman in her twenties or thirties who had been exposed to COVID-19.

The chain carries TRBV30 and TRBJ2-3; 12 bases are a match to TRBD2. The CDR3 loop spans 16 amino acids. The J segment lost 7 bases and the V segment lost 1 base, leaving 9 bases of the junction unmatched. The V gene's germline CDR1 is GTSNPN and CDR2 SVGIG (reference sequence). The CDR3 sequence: CAWSAIPSGGAHTQYF. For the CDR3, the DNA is TGTGCCTGGAGTGCAATCCCTAGCGGGGGGGCTCATACGCAGTATTTT.

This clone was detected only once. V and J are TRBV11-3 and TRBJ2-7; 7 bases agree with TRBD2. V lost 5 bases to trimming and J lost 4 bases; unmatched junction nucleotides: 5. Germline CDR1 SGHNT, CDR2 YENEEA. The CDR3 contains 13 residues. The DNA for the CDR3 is TGTGCCAGCAGCCCCCGGACTAGATACGAGCAGTACTTC. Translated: CASSPRTRYEQYF.

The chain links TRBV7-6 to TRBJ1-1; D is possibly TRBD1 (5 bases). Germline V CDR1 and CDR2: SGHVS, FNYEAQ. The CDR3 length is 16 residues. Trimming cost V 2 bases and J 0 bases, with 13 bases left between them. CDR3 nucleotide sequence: TGTGCCAGCAGCTTAATGGGGGGGGGACTGAACACTGAAGCTTTCTTT. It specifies CASSLMGGGLNTEAFF. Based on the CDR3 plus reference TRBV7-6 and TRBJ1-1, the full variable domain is GAGVSQSPRYKVTKRGQDVALRCDPISGHVSLYWYRQALGQGPEFLTYFNYEAQQDKSGLPNDRFSAERPEGSISTLTIQRTEQRDSAMYRCASSLMGGGLNTEAFFGQGTRLTVV.

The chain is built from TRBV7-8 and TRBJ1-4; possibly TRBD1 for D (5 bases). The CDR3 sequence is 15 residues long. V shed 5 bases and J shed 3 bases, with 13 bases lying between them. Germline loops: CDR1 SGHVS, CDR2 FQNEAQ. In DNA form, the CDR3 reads TGTGCCAGCAGCCGACGGGGGGAATCTAATGAAAAACTGTTTTTT. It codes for CASSRRGESNEKLFF.

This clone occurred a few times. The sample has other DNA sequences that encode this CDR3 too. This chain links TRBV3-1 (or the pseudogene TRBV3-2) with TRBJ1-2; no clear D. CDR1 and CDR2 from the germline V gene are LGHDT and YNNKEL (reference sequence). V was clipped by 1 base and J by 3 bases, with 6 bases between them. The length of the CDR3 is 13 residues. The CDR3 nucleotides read TGTGCCAGCAGCCAAGGTCGGGACTATGGCTACACCTTC. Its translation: CASSQGRDYGYTF.

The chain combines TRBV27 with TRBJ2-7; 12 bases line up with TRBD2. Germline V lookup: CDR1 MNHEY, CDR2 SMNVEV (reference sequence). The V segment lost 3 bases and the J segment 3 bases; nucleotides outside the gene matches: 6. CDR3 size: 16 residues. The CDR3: CASSLGTSGWIYEQYF. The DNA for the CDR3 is TGTGCCAGCAGTTTGGGGACTAGCGGGTGGATCTACGAGCAGTACTTC.

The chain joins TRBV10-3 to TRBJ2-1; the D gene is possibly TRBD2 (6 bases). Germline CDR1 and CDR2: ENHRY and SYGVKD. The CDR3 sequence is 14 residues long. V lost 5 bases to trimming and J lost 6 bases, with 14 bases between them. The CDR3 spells CAISPGLSLNEQFF. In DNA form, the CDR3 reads TGTGCCATCAGTCCCGGACTAAGCCTCAATGAGCAGTTCTTC.

CDR3 DNA sequence: TGTGCCAGCAGTCCCCGGAGGGGAACCTACGAGCAGTACTTC. Translation: CASSPRRGTYEQYF. The J gene is TRBJ2-7, the V gene TRBV27, with D possibly being TRBD2 (6 bases). V was shortened by 5 bases and J by 2 bases, with 13 bases between the two germline ends. This CDR3 has 14 amino acids. In germline, CDR1 is MNHEY, CDR2 SMNVEV (reference sequence).

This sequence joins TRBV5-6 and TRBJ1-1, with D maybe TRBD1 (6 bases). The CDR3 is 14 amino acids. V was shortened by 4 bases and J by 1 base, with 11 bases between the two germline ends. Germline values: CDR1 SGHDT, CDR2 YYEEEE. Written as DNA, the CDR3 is TGTGCCAGCAGCACGGGACACAGGAACACTGAAGCTTTCTTT. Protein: CASSTGHRNTEAFF.

CDR3 sequence reads: CASSFPLDRVDFVDYGYTF. CDR3 DNA: TGTGCCAGCAGCTTCCCATTGGACAGGGTTGACTTCGTTGACTATGGCTACACCTTC. The V and J genes are TRBV7-2 and TRBJ1-2; 8 bases agree with TRBD1. The V gene end was trimmed by 3 bases and the J gene end by 3 bases; junction bases not matched to a gene: 18. The CDR3 extends over 19 amino acids. CDR1 is SGHTA and CDR2 is FQGNSA in the germline V gene.

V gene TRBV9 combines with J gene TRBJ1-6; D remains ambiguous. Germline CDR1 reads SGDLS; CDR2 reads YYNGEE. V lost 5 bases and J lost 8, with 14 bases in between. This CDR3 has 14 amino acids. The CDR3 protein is CASREGLRDSPLHF. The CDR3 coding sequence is TGTGCCAGCAGAGAGGGCTTGAGGGATTCACCCCTCCACTTT.

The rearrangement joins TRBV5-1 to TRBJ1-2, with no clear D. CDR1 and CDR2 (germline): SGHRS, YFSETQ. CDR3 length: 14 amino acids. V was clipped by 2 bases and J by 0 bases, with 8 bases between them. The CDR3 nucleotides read TGCGCCAGCAGCTTCTTTACATCTAACTATGGCTACACCTTC. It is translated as CASSFFTSNYGYTF.

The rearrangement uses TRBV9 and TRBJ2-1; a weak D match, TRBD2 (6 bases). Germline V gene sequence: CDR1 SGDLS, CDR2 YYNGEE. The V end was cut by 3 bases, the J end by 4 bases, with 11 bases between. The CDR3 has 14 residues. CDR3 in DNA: TGTGCCAGCAGCGGGGGGACTGCTTACAATGAGCAGTTCTTC. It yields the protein CASSGGTAYNEQFF.

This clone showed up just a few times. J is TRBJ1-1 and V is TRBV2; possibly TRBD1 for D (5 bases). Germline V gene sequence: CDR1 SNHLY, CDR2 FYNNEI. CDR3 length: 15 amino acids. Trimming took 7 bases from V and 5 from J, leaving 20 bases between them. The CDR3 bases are TGTGCCAGCACCTCGACTACGGGCCGGGGGACTGAAGCTTTCTTT. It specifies CASTSTTGRGTEAFF.

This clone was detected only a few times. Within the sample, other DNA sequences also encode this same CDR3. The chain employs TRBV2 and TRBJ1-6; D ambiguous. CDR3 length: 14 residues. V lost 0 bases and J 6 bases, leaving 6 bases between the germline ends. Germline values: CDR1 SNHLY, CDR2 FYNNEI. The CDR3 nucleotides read TGTGCCAGCAGTGAAGCAGGAGGTAATTCACCCCTCCACTTT. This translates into CASSEAGGNSPLHF.

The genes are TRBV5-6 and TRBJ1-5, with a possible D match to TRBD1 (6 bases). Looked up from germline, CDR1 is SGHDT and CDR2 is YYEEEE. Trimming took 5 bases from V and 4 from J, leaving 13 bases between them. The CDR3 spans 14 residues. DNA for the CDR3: TGTGCCAGCAGTTCTACTACAGGGAATCAGCCCCAGCATTTT. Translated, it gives CASSSTTGNQPQHF.

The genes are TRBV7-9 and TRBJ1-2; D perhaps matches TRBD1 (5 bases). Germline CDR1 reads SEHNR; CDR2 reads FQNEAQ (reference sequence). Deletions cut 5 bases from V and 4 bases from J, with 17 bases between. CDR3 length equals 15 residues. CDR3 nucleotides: TGTGCCAGCAGCACCCACCCCGACAGAGCCTATGGCTACACCTTC. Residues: CASSTHPDRAYGYTF.

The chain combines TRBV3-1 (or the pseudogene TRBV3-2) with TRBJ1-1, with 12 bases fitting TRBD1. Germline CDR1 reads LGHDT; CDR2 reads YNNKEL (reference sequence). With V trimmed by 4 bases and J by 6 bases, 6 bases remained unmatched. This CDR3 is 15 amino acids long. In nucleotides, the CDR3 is TGTGCCAGCAGCCGCCCGGGACAGGGGGCCCCTGAAGCTTTCTTT. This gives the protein CASSRPGQGAPEAFF.

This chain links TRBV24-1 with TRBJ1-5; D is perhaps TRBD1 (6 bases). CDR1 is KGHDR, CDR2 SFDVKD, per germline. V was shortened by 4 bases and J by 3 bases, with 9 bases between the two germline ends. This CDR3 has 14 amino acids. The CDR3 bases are TGTGCCACCAGTGAAACAGGGATCAATCAGCCCCAGCATTTT. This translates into CATSETGINQPQHF.

The CDR3 spells CASSHASSRNNSPLHF. CDR3 nucleotide sequence: TGTGCCAGCAGCCACGCATCCAGCAGGAATAATTCACCCCTCCACTTT. The rearrangement joins TRBV5-4 to TRBJ1-6; no definite D call. V was clipped by 4 bases and J by 5 bases, with 16 bases between them. Germline V gene data show CDR1 as SGHNT and CDR2 as YYREEE (reference sequence). The CDR3 is made up of 16 amino acids.

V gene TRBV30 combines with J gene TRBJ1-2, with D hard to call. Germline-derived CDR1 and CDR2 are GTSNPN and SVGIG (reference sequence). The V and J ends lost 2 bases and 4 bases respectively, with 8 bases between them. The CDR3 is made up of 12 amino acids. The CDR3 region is CAWSSSVYGYTF. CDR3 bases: TGTGCCTGGAGTTCCTCAGTCTATGGCTACACCTTC. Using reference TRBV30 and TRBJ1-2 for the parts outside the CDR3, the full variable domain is SQTIHQWPATLVQPVGSPLSLECTVEGTSNPNLYWYRQAAGRGLQLLFYSVGIGQISSEVPQNLSASRPQDRQFILSSKKLLLSDSGFYLCAWSSSVYGYTFGSGTRLTVV.

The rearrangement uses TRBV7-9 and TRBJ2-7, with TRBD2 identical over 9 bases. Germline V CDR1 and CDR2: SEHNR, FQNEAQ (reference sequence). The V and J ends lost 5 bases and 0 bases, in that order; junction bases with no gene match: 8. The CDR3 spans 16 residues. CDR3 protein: CASSPSLAGFSYEQYF. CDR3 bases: TGTGCCAGCAGCCCCTCGCTAGCGGGGTTCTCCTACGAGCAGTACTTC.

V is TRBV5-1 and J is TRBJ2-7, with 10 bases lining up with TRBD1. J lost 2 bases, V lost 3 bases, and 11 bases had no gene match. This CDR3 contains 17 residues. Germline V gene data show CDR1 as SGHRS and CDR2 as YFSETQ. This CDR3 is CASSYGTGESLPYEQYF. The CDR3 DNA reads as TGCGCCAGCAGCTATGGGACAGGGGAGAGCCTGCCCTACGAGCAGTACTTC.

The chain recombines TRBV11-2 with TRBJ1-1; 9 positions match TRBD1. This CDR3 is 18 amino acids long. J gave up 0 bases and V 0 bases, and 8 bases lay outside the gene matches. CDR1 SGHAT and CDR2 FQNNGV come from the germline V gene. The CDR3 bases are TGTGCCAGCAGCTTAGAAGGACAGGGGTGGGCTATGAACACTGAAGCTTTCTTT. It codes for CASSLEGQGWAMNTEAFF.

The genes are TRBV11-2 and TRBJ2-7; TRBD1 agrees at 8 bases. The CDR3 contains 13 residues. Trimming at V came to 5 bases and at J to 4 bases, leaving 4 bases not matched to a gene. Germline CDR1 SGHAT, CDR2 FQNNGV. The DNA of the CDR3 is TGTGCCAGCAGCCAGCAGGGGGCATACGAGCAGTACTTC. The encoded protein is CASSQQGAYEQYF.

CDR3 in DNA: TGTGCCAGTAGTTCCTACAGGGTTGAAGCAGGGTCACCCCTCCACTTT. Translation gives CASSSYRVEAGSPLHF. The rearrangement links TRBV19 to TRBJ1-6, with D perhaps TRBD1 (6 bases). Germline-derived CDR1 and CDR2 are LNHDA and SQIVND (reference sequence). CDR3 length: 16 residues. V dropped 5 bases and J dropped 10 bases, with 21 bases sitting between them.

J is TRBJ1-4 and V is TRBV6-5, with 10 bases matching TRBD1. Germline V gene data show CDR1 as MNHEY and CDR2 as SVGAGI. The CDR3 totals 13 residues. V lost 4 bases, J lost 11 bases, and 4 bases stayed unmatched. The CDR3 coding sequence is TGTGCCAGCAGTTCCCGGGACAGGGGTAAACTGTTTTTT. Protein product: CASSSRDRGKLFF.

CDR3 DNA sequence: TGTGCCAGCAGCTTGGCTTATCGAGAGACCCAGTACTTC. This sequence encodes CASSLAYRETQYF. The J gene is TRBJ2-5, the V gene TRBV5-4; D is unclear. Per germline, CDR1 SGHNT and CDR2 YYREEE (reference sequence). The length of the CDR3 is 13 residues. Trimming stripped 0 bases from V and 4 bases from J, with 7 bases between.

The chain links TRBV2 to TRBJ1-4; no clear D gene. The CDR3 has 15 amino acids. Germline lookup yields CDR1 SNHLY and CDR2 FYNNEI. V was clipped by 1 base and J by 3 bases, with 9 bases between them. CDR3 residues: CASSEVGGPNEKLFF. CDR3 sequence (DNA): TGTGCCAGCAGTGAAGTGGGTGGGCCTAATGAAAAACTGTTTTTT.

Here the CDR3 reads CASRIQGSNQPQHF. CDR3 coding DNA: TGTGCCAGCAGGATCCAGGGTAGCAATCAGCCCCAGCATTTT. The chain combines TRBV27 with TRBJ1-5; D may be TRBD1 (5 bases). Germline V lookup: CDR1 MNHEY, CDR2 SMNVEV (reference sequence). This CDR3 has 14 amino acids. With 6 bases removed from V and 0 bases from J, the gap between germline ends came to 9 bases.